This T cell receptor (beta chain) was sequenced during a study of cytomegalovirus exposure and HLA in healthy donors. Findings and limits, study-wide: Most TCR sequences were rare, but some public TCRs occurred in many donors. The study recorded over 150 TCR beta chains that were cytomegalovirus-associated.

In germline, CDR1 is SNHLY, CDR2 FYNNEI. The CDR3 is made up of 15 amino acids. V dropped 6 bases and J dropped 1; count of bases not matched to a gene: 4. Concerning this clone itself: What it binds is unknown.

Only in-frame clones appear in the TCRdb table, and some are missing; sequencing was by immunoSEQ multiplex PCR. This table has about 130,000 clones, more than 80% appearing once. This clonotype was sampled from a woman aged 30 to 39 in good health and CMV-seropositive. The chain links TRBV2 to TRBJ2-2, with 8 bases identical to TRBD1. The specimen was PBMCs. The CDR3 DNA reads as TGTGCCAGCAGCGGGGGACAGGTGAACACCGGGGAGCTGTTTTTT. Translating gives CASSGGQVNTGELFF.